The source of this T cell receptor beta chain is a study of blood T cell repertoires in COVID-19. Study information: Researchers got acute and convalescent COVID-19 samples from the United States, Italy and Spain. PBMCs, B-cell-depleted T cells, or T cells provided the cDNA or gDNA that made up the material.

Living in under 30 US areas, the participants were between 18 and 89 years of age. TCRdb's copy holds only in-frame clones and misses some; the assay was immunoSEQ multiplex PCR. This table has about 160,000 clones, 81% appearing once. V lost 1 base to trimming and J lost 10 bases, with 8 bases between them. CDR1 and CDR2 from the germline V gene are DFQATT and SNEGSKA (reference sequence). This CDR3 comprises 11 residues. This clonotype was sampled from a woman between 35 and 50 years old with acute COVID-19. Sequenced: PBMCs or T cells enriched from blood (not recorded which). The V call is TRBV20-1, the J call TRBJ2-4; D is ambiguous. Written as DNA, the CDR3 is TGCAGTGCTAGAGCCCCCCCTATTCAGTACTTC. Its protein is CSARAPPIQYF.